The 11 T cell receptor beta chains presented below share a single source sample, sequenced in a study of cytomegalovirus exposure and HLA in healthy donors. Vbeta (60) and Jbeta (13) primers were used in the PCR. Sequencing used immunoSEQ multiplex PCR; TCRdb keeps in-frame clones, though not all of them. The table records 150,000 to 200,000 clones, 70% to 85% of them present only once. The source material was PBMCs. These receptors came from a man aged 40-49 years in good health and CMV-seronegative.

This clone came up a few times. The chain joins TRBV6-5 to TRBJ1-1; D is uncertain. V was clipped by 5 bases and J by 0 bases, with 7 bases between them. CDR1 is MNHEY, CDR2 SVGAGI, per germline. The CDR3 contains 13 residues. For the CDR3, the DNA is TGTGCCAGCAGTAGCGGTCTGAACACTGAAGCTTTCTTT. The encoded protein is CASSSGLNTEAFF.

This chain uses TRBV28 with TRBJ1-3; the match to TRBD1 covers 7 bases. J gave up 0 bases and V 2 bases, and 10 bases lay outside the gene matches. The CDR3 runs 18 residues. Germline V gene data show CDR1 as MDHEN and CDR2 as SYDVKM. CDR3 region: CASSLPPTGTLSGNTIYF. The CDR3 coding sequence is TGTGCCAGCAGTTTACCGCCGACAGGGACCCTCTCTGGAAACACCATATATTTT.

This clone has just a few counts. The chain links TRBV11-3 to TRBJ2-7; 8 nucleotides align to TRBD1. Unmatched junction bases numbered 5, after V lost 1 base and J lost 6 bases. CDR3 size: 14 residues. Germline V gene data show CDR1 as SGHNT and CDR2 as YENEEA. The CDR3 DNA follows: TGTGCCAGCAGCTTAGCCGGGACAGGTGGCGAGCAGTACTTC. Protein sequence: CASSLAGTGGEQYF.

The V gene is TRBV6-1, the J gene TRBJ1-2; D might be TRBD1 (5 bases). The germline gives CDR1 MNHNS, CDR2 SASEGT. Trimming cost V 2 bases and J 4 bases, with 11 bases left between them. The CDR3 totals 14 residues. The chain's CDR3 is CASSESMGGYGYTF. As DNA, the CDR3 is TGTGCCAGCAGTGAATCGATGGGGGGCTATGGCTACACCTTC.

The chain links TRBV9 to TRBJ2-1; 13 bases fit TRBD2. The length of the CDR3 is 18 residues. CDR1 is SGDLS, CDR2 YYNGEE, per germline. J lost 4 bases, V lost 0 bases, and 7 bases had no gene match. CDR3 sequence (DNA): TGTGCCAGCAGCGTAGCTACTAGCGGGGGGGCATTTTACAATGAGCAGTTCTTC. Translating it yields CASSVATSGGAFYNEQFF.

DNA for the CDR3: TGTGCCAGCAGCTTGGTACAGCTTTTGAACACTGAAGCTTTCTTT. Translation: CASSLVQLLNTEAFF. The chain combines TRBV5-6 with TRBJ1-1; no definite D call. Looked up from germline, CDR1 is SGHDT and CDR2 is YYEEEE. The CDR3 length is 15 residues. V lost 0 bases to trimming and J lost 0 bases, with 9 bases between them. The whole variable domain, remainder taken from reference TRBV5-6 and TRBJ1-1, is DAGVTQSPTHLIKTRGQQVTLRCSPKSGHDTVSWYQQALGQGPQFIFQYYEEEERQRGNFPDRFSGHQFPNYSSELNVNALLLGDSALYLCASSLVQLLNTEAFFGQGTRLTVV.

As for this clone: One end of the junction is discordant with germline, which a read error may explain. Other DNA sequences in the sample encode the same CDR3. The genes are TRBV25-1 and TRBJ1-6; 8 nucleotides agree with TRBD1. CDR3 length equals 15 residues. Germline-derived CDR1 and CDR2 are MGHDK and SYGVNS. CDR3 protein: CASSEAGGVNSPLHF. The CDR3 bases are TGCGCCAGCAGTGAGGCAGGGGGCGTTAATTCACCCCTCCACTTT.

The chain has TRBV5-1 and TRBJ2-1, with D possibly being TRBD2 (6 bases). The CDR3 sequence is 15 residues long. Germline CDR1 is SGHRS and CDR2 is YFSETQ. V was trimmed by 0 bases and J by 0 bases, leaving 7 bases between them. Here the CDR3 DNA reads TGCGCCAGCAGCTTGGCGGGGGACTCCTACAATGAGCAGTTCTTC. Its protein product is CASSLAGDSYNEQFF.

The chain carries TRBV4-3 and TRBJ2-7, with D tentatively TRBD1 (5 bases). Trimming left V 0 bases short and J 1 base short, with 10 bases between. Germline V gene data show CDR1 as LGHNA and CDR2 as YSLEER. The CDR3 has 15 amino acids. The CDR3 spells CASSQDRESSYEQYF. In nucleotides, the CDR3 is TGCGCCAGCAGCCAAGACAGGGAATCTTCCTACGAGCAGTACTTC.

CDR3 nucleotide sequence: TGTGCCAGCAGCGCCCGAGCAGGACAGGGCGATGAGCAGTTCTTC. Encoded protein: CASSARAGQGDEQFF. This chain uses TRBV9 with TRBJ2-1; 8 positions agree with TRBD1. V dropped 3 bases and J dropped 8; count of bases not matched to a gene: 10. This CDR3 spans 15 amino acids. Germline V CDR1 and CDR2: SGDLS, YYNGEE.

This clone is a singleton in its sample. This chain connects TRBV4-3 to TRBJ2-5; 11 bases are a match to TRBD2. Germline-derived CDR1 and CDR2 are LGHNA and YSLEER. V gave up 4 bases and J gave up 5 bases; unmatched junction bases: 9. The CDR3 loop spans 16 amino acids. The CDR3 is CASSLSSGGISETQYF. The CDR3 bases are TGCGCCAGCAGCCTCTCTAGCGGGGGGATCTCGGAGACCCAGTACTTC.